Sequencing of this T cell receptor (beta chain) was carried out in a study of T cells in Graves' hyperthyroidism and ophthalmopathy. The TCR beta CDR3 regions underwent amplification using RNA transcripts as the source. In the first-round RT-PCR of the TCR CDR3, the HTBI primer set was used. Via MiXCR, TCRdb re-called the multiplex PCR reads, giving one row per CDR3 protein. The table has a few hundred thousand distinct CDR3 sequences, more than 15% seen once; the top ten hold roughly 6.6%. Sequenced material: blood. This sequence originates from a woman in her twenties or thirties with Graves' hyperthyroidism.

In nucleotides, the CDR3 is TGTGCCAGCAGTTCACAGGGGAACCATGGCTACACCTTC. Translation: CASSSQGNHGYTF. V is TRBV28 and J is TRBJ1-2, with 7 positions matching TRBD1. The CDR3 is 13 amino acids. CDR1 is MDHEN, CDR2 SYDVKM, per germline. Trimming took 4 bases from V and 6 from J; bases not matched to a gene: 5.